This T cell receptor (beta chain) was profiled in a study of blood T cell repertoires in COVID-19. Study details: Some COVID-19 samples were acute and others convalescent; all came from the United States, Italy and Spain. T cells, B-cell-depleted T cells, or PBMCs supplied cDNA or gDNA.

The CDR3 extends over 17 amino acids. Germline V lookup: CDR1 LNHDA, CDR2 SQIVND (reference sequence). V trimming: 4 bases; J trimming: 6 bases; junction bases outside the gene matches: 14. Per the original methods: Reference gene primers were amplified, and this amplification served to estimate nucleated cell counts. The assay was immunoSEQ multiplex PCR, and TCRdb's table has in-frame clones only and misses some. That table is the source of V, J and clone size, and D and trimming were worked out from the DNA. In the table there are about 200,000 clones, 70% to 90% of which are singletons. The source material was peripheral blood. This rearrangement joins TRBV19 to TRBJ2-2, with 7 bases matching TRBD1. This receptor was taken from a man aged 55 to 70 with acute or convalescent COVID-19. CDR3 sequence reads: CASSTSGTALAAGELFF. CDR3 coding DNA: TGTGCCAGTAGTACGAGTGGGACAGCCCTGGCTGCCGGGGAGCTGTTTTTT. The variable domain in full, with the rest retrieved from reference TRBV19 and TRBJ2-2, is DGGITQSPKYLFRKEGQNVTLSCEQNLNHDAMYWYRQDPGQGLRLIYYSQIVNDFQKGDIAEGYSVSREKKESFPLTVTSAQKNPTAFYLCASSTSGTALAAGELFFGEGSRLTVL.